A single sample gave rise to the 26 T cell receptor beta chains below, sequenced in a study of cytomegalovirus exposure and HLA in healthy donors. TCRdb keeps only in-frame clones here, not all; method: immunoSEQ multiplex PCR. Of tens of thousands of clones in the sample, more than 90% were seen once. The material sequenced was PBMCs. The receptors were gathered from a man aged 18 to 30 in good health and CMV-seronegative.

The chain is built from TRBV7-3 and TRBJ2-1; 9 bases are a match to TRBD2. Germline V gene lookup returns CDR1 SGHTA and CDR2 FQGTGA. V lost 1 base to trimming and J lost 5 bases; unmatched junction nucleotides: 6. The CDR3 length is 16 residues. Written as DNA, the CDR3 is TGTGCCAGCAGCTTAAAGGGCGGGAGGGCCCACAATGAGCAGTTCTTC. Amino acid sequence: CASSLKGGRAHNEQFF.

The rearrangement links TRBV21-1 to TRBJ2-5; TRBD1 is taken as the D call from the table, unchecked against the DNA. TRBV21-1 is a documented pseudogene. The CDR3 loop spans 13 amino acids. The CDR3 is CASSKDNQETQYF. In nucleotides, the CDR3 is TGTGCCAGCAGCAAAGACAACCAAGAGACCCAGTACTTC.

This chain connects TRBV4-2 to TRBJ2-1, with D possibly TRBD2 on 6 matching bases. Germline V gene sequence: CDR1 LGHNA, CDR2 YNFKEQ. Trimming stripped 4 bases from V and 7 bases from J, with 17 bases between. This CDR3 contains 15 residues. CDR3 in amino acids: CASSRRLGEGNEQFF. CDR3 sequence (DNA): TGTGCCAGCAGCCGAAGACTAGGGGAAGGTAATGAGCAGTTCTTC.

V usage is TRBV5-4 and J usage is TRBJ2-7, with 7 bases that match TRBD2. The length of the CDR3 is 14 residues. From germline, CDR1 is SGHNT and CDR2 YYREEE (reference sequence). Germline trimming cut 0 bases from V and 3 bases from J; bases unmatched to any gene: 3. For the CDR3, the DNA is TGTGCCAGCAGCTTGGGGCGGGAGATCTACGAGCAGTACTTC. Translation gives CASSLGREIYEQYF.

The chain employs TRBV6-5 and TRBJ2-1; 12 nucleotides line up with TRBD1. The V gene's germline CDR1 is MNHEY and CDR2 SVGAGI. V shed 5 bases, J shed 9 bases, and the junction held 5 bases outside the gene matches. The CDR3 runs to 14 residues. The CDR3 region has the DNA TGTGCCAGCAGTCGGGACAGGGGGCCCGGTGAGCAGTTCTTC. Translation gives CASSRDRGPGEQFF.

This chain connects TRBV19 to TRBJ1-5; 7 nucleotides align to TRBD1. The V gene's germline CDR1 is LNHDA and CDR2 SQIVND (reference sequence). The CDR3 has 16 residues. The junction had 12 bases not matched to a gene; V was cut back by 8 bases and J by 2 bases. The CDR3 protein is CASRPSTGVGNQPQHF. The DNA of the CDR3 is TGTGCCAGTCGTCCGTCTACAGGGGTGGGCAATCAGCCCCAGCATTTT.

CDR3 nucleotide sequence: TGTGCCAGCAGCCTGACTAGCGGCTCCTACGAGCAGTACTTC. Translating gives CASSLTSGSYEQYF. The V call is TRBV28, the J call TRBJ2-7; TRBD2 agrees at 9 bases. V lost 6 bases to trimming and J lost 0 bases; unmatched junction nucleotides: 3. Per the germline V gene, CDR1 is MDHEN and CDR2 is SYDVKM. The CDR3 runs to 14 residues.

This clone was seen once. The chain links TRBV18 to TRBJ2-7; D remains unclear. Germline CDR1 reads KGHSH; CDR2 reads LQKENI. The CDR3 spans 13 residues. The V and J ends lost 6 bases and 3 bases respectively, with 12 bases between them. The CDR3 DNA sequence: TGTGCCAGCTCTACACAATTAAACTACGAGCAGTACTTC. Its translation: CASSTQLNYEQYF.

This chain connects TRBV28 to TRBJ1-2; D is ambiguous. The germline V gene encodes CDR1 MDHEN and CDR2 SYDVKM. Trimming removed 8 bases from V and 8 bases from J, with 9 bases in between. The CDR3 contains 10 residues. The DNA for the CDR3 is TGTGCCAGCCTCAGCGTGGGCTACACCTTC. Amino acid sequence: CASLSVGYTF.

The rearrangement uses TRBV10-3 and TRBJ1-3; no reliable D call. The CDR3 runs to 15 residues. In germline, CDR1 is ENHRY, CDR2 SYGVKD. V lost 5 bases and J 0 bases, leaving 11 bases between the germline ends. DNA of the CDR3: TGTGCCATCAGTCACGGGAGTAGCTCTGGAAACACCATATATTTT. As protein: CAISHGSSSGNTIYF.

The genes are TRBV27 and TRBJ2-1, with a possible D match to TRBD2 (6 bases). CDR3 length: 15 amino acids. V was clipped by 0 bases and J by 6 bases, with 12 bases between them. CDR1 and CDR2 from the germline V gene are MNHEY and SMNVEV (reference sequence). The CDR3 sequence: CASSLSTGSSNEQFF. DNA for the CDR3: TGTGCCAGCAGTTTATCAACCGGGAGTAGCAATGAGCAGTTCTTC.

The chain links TRBV5-5 to TRBJ2-1; 10 positions agree with TRBD2. The V and J ends lost 4 bases and 5 bases, in that order; junction bases with no gene match: 6. Germline CDR1 and CDR2: SGHKS and YYEKEE (reference sequence). The length of the CDR3 is 15 residues. In nucleotides, the CDR3 is TGTGCCAGCAGCAGAATAGCGGGAGGTGACAATGAGCAGTTCTTC. Translation gives CASSRIAGGDNEQFF.

CDR3 in amino acids: CASSPPMLAGGIDIQYF. The CDR3 nucleotides read TGTGCCAGCTCACCACCGATGCTAGCGGGAGGGATAGACATTCAGTACTTC. The chain is built from TRBV18 and TRBJ2-4; 12 bases fit TRBD2. V gave up 0 bases and J gave up 8 bases; unmatched junction bases: 8. The CDR3 loop spans 17 amino acids. Germline values: CDR1 KGHSH, CDR2 LQKENI.

The rearrangement links TRBV7-9 to TRBJ2-7; 7 bases match TRBD2. The CDR3 spans 14 residues. Germline-derived CDR1 and CDR2 are SEHNR and FQNEAQ (reference sequence). With V trimmed by 2 bases and J by 7 bases, 8 bases remained unmatched. The CDR3 loop is CASSLSSGIGEQYF. CDR3 nucleotides: TGTGCCAGCAGCTTATCGAGCGGGATAGGGGAGCAGTACTTC.

The genes are TRBV4-3 and TRBJ2-1; D is possibly TRBD2 (6 bases). The V end was cut by 1 base, the J end by 0 bases, with 7 bases between. This CDR3 has 15 residues. The germline gives CDR1 LGHNA, CDR2 YSLEER. CDR3 region: CASSQGGGSYNEQFF. The CDR3 nucleotides read TGCGCCAGCAGCCAAGGGGGAGGCTCCTACAATGAGCAGTTCTTC.

This sequence joins TRBV7-3 and TRBJ2-5, with a possible D match to TRBD2 (6 bases). Germline loops: CDR1 SGHTA, CDR2 FQGTGA. Trimming shortened V by 3 bases and J by 2 bases, and 7 bases separated the two germline ends. CDR3 length: 13 residues. In nucleotides, the CDR3 is TGTGCCAGCAGCTTTAGCGGACAAGAGACCCAGTACTTC. Translating it yields CASSFSGQETQYF.

The chain combines TRBV5-6 with TRBJ2-7, with 7 positions matching TRBD1. Trimming at V came to 4 bases and at J to 0 bases, leaving 7 bases not matched to a gene. Germline V gene sequence: CDR1 SGHDT, CDR2 YYEEEE. This CDR3 region has 15 residues. In DNA, the CDR3 is TGTGCCAGCAGCCCCGGACAGGCTACCTCCTACGAGCAGTACTTC. This codes for CASSPGQATSYEQYF.

The rearrangement uses TRBV9 and TRBJ1-5, with D maybe TRBD1 (5 bases). The CDR3 covers 15 residues. V was shortened by 2 bases and J by 7 bases, with 16 bases between the two germline ends. Germline V lookup: CDR1 SGDLS, CDR2 YYNGEE. This CDR3 reads CASSVGGREGQPQHF. DNA of the CDR3: TGTGCCAGCAGCGTCGGGGGGAGGGAGGGCCAGCCCCAGCATTTT.

The V call is TRBV28, the J call TRBJ2-1, with TRBD2 identical over 9 bases. Germline CDR1 reads MDHEN; CDR2 reads SYDVKM. Trimming removed 7 bases from V and 7 bases from J; junction bases left unmatched: 14. The CDR3 sequence is 16 residues long. CDR3 sequence: CASKGILAGEVNEQFF. The CDR3 DNA sequence: TGTGCCAGCAAGGGGATACTAGCGGGTGAGGTGAATGAGCAGTTCTTC.

The DNA for the CDR3 is TGTGCCAGTAGTATCTCCAGGGCGAACACTGAAGCTTTCTTT. Translation: CASSISRANTEAFF. The V and J genes are TRBV19 and TRBJ1-1; maybe TRBD1 (5 bases). Germline V gene sequence: CDR1 LNHDA, CDR2 SQIVND (reference sequence). Trimming shortened V by 3 bases and J by 1 base, and 9 bases separated the two germline ends. This CDR3 is 14 amino acids long. Using reference TRBV19 and TRBJ1-1 for the parts outside the CDR3, the full variable domain is DGGITQSPKYLFRKEGQNVTLSCEQNLNHDAMYWYRQDPGQGLRLIYYSQIVNDFQKGDIAEGYSVSREKKESFPLTVTSAQKNPTAFYLCASSISRANTEAFFGQGTRLTVV.

The chain recombines TRBV6-5 with TRBJ2-3, with TRBD2 identical over 7 bases. This CDR3 has 16 amino acids. V was pared by 4 bases and J by 3 bases, with 10 bases of the junction left unmatched. Germline loops: CDR1 MNHEY, CDR2 SVGAGI. CDR3 nucleotides: TGTGCCAGCAGTTCCCGGACTAGGAGGGTTACAGATACGCAGTATTTT. Translated: CASSSRTRRVTDTQYF.

The chain joins TRBV5-6 to TRBJ1-2; D is undetermined. This CDR3 has 14 residues. V gave up 4 bases and J gave up 10 bases, with 20 bases separating them. CDR1 SGHDT and CDR2 YYEEEE come from the germline V gene. This CDR3 reads CASSPPDITDHYTF. CDR3 bases: TGTGCCAGCAGCCCACCGGATATAACAGATCACTACACCTTC.

The V call is TRBV27, the J call TRBJ1-1; D call uncertain. CDR1 and CDR2 from the germline V gene are MNHEY and SMNVEV (reference sequence). This CDR3 has 14 amino acids. The V end lost 3 bases, the J end lost 1 base, and 9 bases lay between the germline ends. Written as DNA, the CDR3 is TGTGCCAGCAGTTTCCGGCCAGGGAACACTGAAGCTTTCTTT. This sequence encodes CASSFRPGNTEAFF.

J is TRBJ2-5 and V is TRBV2; TRBD2 aligns across 9 bases. This CDR3 comprises 16 residues. Germline V lookup: CDR1 SNHLY, CDR2 FYNNEI. The junction had 13 bases not matched to a gene; V was cut back by 2 bases and J by 9 bases. CDR3: CASSEIGATSGSPQYF. CDR3 bases: TGTGCCAGCAGTGAAATCGGGGCGACTAGCGGAAGCCCCCAGTACTTC.

This rearrangement joins TRBV28 to TRBJ2-4; weak D call: TRBD2 (5 bases). The CDR3 extends over 15 amino acids. Germline assignment: CDR1 MDHEN and CDR2 SYDVKM. V gave up 3 bases and J gave up 6 bases, with 15 bases separating them. This chain's CDR3 is CASSFTGDVGNIQYF. DNA of the CDR3: TGTGCCAGCAGTTTTACCGGGGATGTGGGAAACATTCAGTACTTC.

The chain joins TRBV7-8 to TRBJ2-7, with 9 bases fitting TRBD1. Trimming cost V 6 bases and J 1 base; bases outside gene matches: 7. The germline V gene has CDR1 SGHVS and CDR2 FQNEAQ. The CDR3 has 15 residues. Here the CDR3 reads CASRAGTGPSYEQYF. In nucleotides, the CDR3 is TGTGCCAGCAGGGCCGGGACAGGGCCTTCCTACGAGCAGTACTTC.